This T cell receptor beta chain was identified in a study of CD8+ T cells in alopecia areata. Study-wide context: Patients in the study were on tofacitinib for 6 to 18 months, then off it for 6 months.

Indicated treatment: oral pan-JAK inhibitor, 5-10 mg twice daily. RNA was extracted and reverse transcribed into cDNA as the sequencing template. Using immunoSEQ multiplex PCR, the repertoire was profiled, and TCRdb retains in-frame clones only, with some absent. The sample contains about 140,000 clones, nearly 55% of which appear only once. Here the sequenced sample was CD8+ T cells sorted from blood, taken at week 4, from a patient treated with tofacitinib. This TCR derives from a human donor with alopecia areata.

The CDR3 sequence: CASSKQGGGTEAFF. CDR3 DNA: TGCGCCAGCAGCAAACAGGGCGGAGGCACTGAAGCTTTCTTT. J is TRBJ1-1 and V is TRBV5-1, with D perhaps TRBD1 (6 bases). V lost 4 bases and J lost 4, with 14 bases in between. This CDR3 has 14 amino acids. Germline assignment: CDR1 SGHRS and CDR2 YFSETQ.